These T cell receptor beta chains were read from a single sample in a study of shared clonotypes between healthy human individuals. TCRdb's table, derived via immunoSEQ multiplex PCR, lists solely in-frame clones and lacks some. The table shows about 2.1 million clones, with around 95% occurring only once. Sequenced sample: naive CD8+ T cells from PBMCs. The receptors were sampled from a man younger than 30 in good health. Some clones in this sample may be carry-over from other donors' samples. CDR3s include the opening cysteine and the closing phenylalanine or tryptophan. Each record gives: CDR3 DNA, CDR3 protein, V gene, clone size, J gene, D gene. The D gene is left open where the match is weak. Clone size is shown for a subset of rows, as once, few, many or a class of expanded clone.

CDR3 DNA: TGTGCCAGCAGCGTTGGCTCCGGGATCCCCCAACCCTACGAGCAGTACTTC; CDR3 protein: CASSVGSGIPQPYEQYF; V gene: TRBV9; clone size: .; J gene: TRBJ2-7; D gene: .
CDR3 DNA: TGTGCCAGCAGCGGGAGGCTGACAGCTACCTACGAGCAGTACTTC; CDR3 protein: CASSGRLTATYEQYF; V gene: TRBV7-9; clone size: .; J gene: TRBJ2-7; D gene: .
CDR3 DNA: TGTGCCAGCAGCTTGGTTTCCGGGAGTCCAGAGCAGTTCTTC; CDR3 protein: CASSLVSGSPEQFF; V gene: TRBV5-6; clone size: once; J gene: TRBJ2-1; D gene: .
CDR3 DNA: TGTGCCAGCAGAAGGCCGGGACAGCCGAACACCGGGGAGCTGTTTTTT; CDR3 protein: CASRRPGQPNTGELFF; V gene: TRBV7-8; clone size: once; J gene: TRBJ2-2; D gene: TRBD1
CDR3 DNA: TGTGCCAGCCACCCCGGGGGACTTGTTGGCTACACCTTC; CDR3 protein: CASHPGGLVGYTF; V gene: TRBV27; clone size: .; J gene: TRBJ1-2; D gene: .
CDR3 DNA: TGTGCCAGCAGTCCACTAGCGGGATTCAGCGAGCAGTACTTC; CDR3 protein: CASSPLAGFSEQYF; V gene: TRBV7-9; clone size: once; J gene: TRBJ2-7; D gene: TRBD2
CDR3 DNA: TGTGCCAGCAGCTCTCGTGGGCAGGGTAAGCCCTACGAGCAGTACTTC; CDR3 protein: CASSSRGQGKPYEQYF; V gene: TRBV16; clone size: .; J gene: TRBJ2-7; D gene: .
CDR3 DNA: TGTGCCAGCAGCCCCCGGACCGGTAACTATGGCTACACCTTC; CDR3 protein: CASSPRTGNYGYTF; V gene: TRBV9; clone size: once; J gene: TRBJ1-2; D gene: .
CDR3 DNA: TGTGCCAGCAGTTTATCGGGTAGGGCCTATGGCTACACCTTC; CDR3 protein: CASSLSGRAYGYTF; V gene: TRBV27; clone size: .; J gene: TRBJ1-2; D gene: .
CDR3 DNA: TGTGCCAGCACCCCGTGGGACCAGCCGAACACTGAAGCTTTCTTT; CDR3 protein: CASTPWDQPNTEAFF; V gene: TRBV5-5; clone size: .; J gene: TRBJ1-1; D gene: .
CDR3 DNA: TGTGCCAGCAGCGCTCGACCCAGCTCTGGAAACACCATATATTTT; CDR3 protein: CASSARPSSGNTIYF; V gene: TRBV9; clone size: .; J gene: TRBJ1-3; D gene: .
CDR3 DNA: TGTGCCAGCAGTTTCCGGGAAGTCCTAGCCAAAAACATTCAGTACTTC; CDR3 protein: CASSFREVLAKNIQYF; V gene: TRBV27; clone size: .; J gene: TRBJ2-4; D gene: .
CDR3 DNA: TGTGCCAGCAGCTCGAGTCCGGGGGCGAACACTGAAGCTTTCTTT; CDR3 protein: CASSSSPGANTEAFF; V gene: TRBV7-9; clone size: .; J gene: TRBJ1-1; D gene: .
CDR3 DNA: TGTGCCAGCGGTCTTGGGACAGGGGTGGCCGAGCAGTACTTC; CDR3 protein: CASGLGTGVAEQYF; V gene: TRBV6-5; clone size: .; J gene: TRBJ2-7; D gene: TRBD1
CDR3 DNA: TGTGCCAGCAGTTTAATACAGGGGAGTACCGGGGAGCTGTTTTTT; CDR3 protein: CASSLIQGSTGELFF; V gene: TRBV28; clone size: once; J gene: TRBJ2-2; D gene: TRBD1
CDR3 DNA: TGCAGCGTTGGGAGGGAAATTCGCTATGGCTACACCTTC; CDR3 protein: CSVGREIRYGYTF; V gene: TRBV29-1; clone size: once; J gene: TRBJ1-2; D gene: .
CDR3 DNA: TGTGCCAGCAGCCCAGGACGGGCTAGCGGTGGCTACACCTTC; CDR3 protein: CASSPGRASGGYTF; V gene: TRBV28; clone size: .; J gene: TRBJ1-2; D gene: .
CDR3 DNA: TGTGCCAGCAGTCAGACGGCTCCAGGGATAGAGACCCAGTACTTC; CDR3 protein: CASSQTAPGIETQYF; V gene: TRBV6-5; clone size: once; J gene: TRBJ2-5; D gene: .
CDR3 DNA: TGCAGCGTTGTCCGGGACACCGGGGAGCTGTTTTTT; CDR3 protein: CSVVRDTGELFF; V gene: TRBV29-1; clone size: few; J gene: TRBJ2-2; D gene: .
CDR3 DNA: TGTGCCAGCAGCTTAGGGGGCAGGGCCTATGGCTACACCTTC; CDR3 protein: CASSLGGRAYGYTF; V gene: TRBV11-2; clone size: .; J gene: TRBJ1-2; D gene: .
CDR3 DNA: TGTGCCAGCAGCCAAGAGAGGATTCTAGTAGACGAGCAGTACTTC; CDR3 protein: CASSQERILVDEQYF; V gene: TRBV4-2; clone size: .; J gene: TRBJ2-7; D gene: .
CDR3 DNA: TGTGCCAGCAGTCAATCCCACAATGAGCAGTTCTTC; CDR3 protein: CASSQSHNEQFF; V gene: TRBV7-9; clone size: .; J gene: TRBJ2-1; D gene: .
CDR3 DNA: TGTGCCAGCAGCCTCTGGACAGGGACGGGTGAGACCCAGTACTTC; CDR3 protein: CASSLWTGTGETQYF; V gene: TRBV7-9; clone size: .; J gene: TRBJ2-5; D gene: TRBD1
CDR3 DNA: TGTGCCAGTAGTACCCGGACGGTCCGGGACGAGCAGTACTTC; CDR3 protein: CASSTRTVRDEQYF; V gene: TRBV19; clone size: .; J gene: TRBJ2-7; D gene: .
CDR3 DNA: TGCAGCGTCATATTATTAGCGGGAGGAGGCTACGAGCAGTACTTC; CDR3 protein: CSVILLAGGGYEQYF; V gene: TRBV29-1; clone size: .; J gene: TRBJ2-7; D gene: TRBD2
CDR3 DNA: TGTGCCAGCAACCCACAGGGACCGAGTTACGAGCAGTACTTC; CDR3 protein: CASNPQGPSYEQYF; V gene: TRBV6-5; clone size: .; J gene: TRBJ2-7; D gene: .
CDR3 DNA: TGTGCCAGCAGCCCGGACGGGGACACTGAAGCTTTCTTT; CDR3 protein: CASSPDGDTEAFF; V gene: TRBV7-3; clone size: once; J gene: TRBJ1-1; D gene: .
CDR3 DNA: TGTGCCAGCAGCGTAGTGAGCGGGGGCTACAATGAGCAGTTCTTC; CDR3 protein: CASSVVSGGYNEQFF; V gene: TRBV9; clone size: few; J gene: TRBJ2-1; D gene: TRBD2
CDR3 DNA: TGTGCCAGCAGTCTTGAAGTCAGGGAGTACTATGGCTACACCTTC; CDR3 protein: CASSLEVREYYGYTF; V gene: TRBV28; clone size: .; J gene: TRBJ1-2; D gene: .
CDR3 DNA: TGTGCCAGCAGTGATTGGACAGAATTAAACACCGGGGAGCTGTTTTTT; CDR3 protein: CASSDWTELNTGELFF; V gene: TRBV2; clone size: .; J gene: TRBJ2-2; D gene: .
CDR3 DNA: TGTGCCAGCAGCTTAGGGGCTTCCTACGAGCAGTACTTC; CDR3 protein: CASSLGASYEQYF; V gene: TRBV11-2; clone size: once; J gene: TRBJ2-7; D gene: .
CDR3 DNA: TGTGCCAGCAGCCAGGGGACCTACGAGCAGTACTTC; CDR3 protein: CASSQGTYEQYF; V gene: TRBV2; clone size: .; J gene: TRBJ2-7; D gene: .
CDR3 DNA: TGTGCCAGCAGCACGCGACAGCAAAGAAATGAAAAACTGTTTTTT; CDR3 protein: CASSTRQQRNEKLFF; V gene: TRBV7-9; clone size: .; J gene: TRBJ1-4; D gene: .
CDR3 DNA: TGTGCCAGCAGTGACTCTTTGCTACCCACCGGGGAGCTGTTTTTT; CDR3 protein: CASSDSLLPTGELFF; V gene: TRBV6-4; clone size: once; J gene: TRBJ2-2; D gene: .
CDR3 DNA: TGTGCCATCAACCAGGGAGGTACTGAAGCTTTCTTT; CDR3 protein: CAINQGGTEAFF; V gene: TRBV10-3; clone size: few; J gene: TRBJ1-1; D gene: .
CDR3 DNA: TGCGCCAGCAGCCAGACAGTGGTGGCAAATCAGCCCCAGCATTTT; CDR3 protein: CASSQTVVANQPQHF; V gene: TRBV4-1; clone size: .; J gene: TRBJ1-5; D gene: .
CDR3 DNA: TGTGCCAGCAGCCCTCATAATGAAAAACTGTTTTTT; CDR3 protein: CASSPHNEKLFF; V gene: TRBV7-9; clone size: .; J gene: TRBJ1-4; D gene: .
CDR3 DNA: TGTGCCAGCAGCTTGGCTGGCGCAGGGGAGGGCTACACCTTC; CDR3 protein: CASSLAGAGEGYTF; V gene: TRBV5-6; clone size: .; J gene: TRBJ1-2; D gene: .
CDR3 DNA: TGTGCCAGCAGCTTAGGAACAGGGCTCGGCACTGAAGCTTTCTTT; CDR3 protein: CASSLGTGLGTEAFF; V gene: TRBV7-6; clone size: once; J gene: TRBJ1-1; D gene: .
CDR3 DNA: TGTGCCAGCAGTGGGTCGTCACAGGGGGTGAACGAGCAGTACTTC; CDR3 protein: CASSGSSQGVNEQYF; V gene: TRBV6-4; clone size: .; J gene: TRBJ2-7; D gene: TRBD1
CDR3 DNA: TGCGCCAGCAGCACAGCCTACGAGCAGTACTTC; CDR3 protein: CASSTAYEQYF; V gene: TRBV5-1; clone size: .; J gene: TRBJ2-7; D gene: .
CDR3 DNA: TGTGCCAGCAGTTTTTTAGCCCCTAATGAAAAACTGTTTTTT; CDR3 protein: CASSFLAPNEKLFF; V gene: TRBV28; clone size: .; J gene: TRBJ1-4; D gene: .
CDR3 DNA: TGTGCCAGCAGCCAACACCCCCCGTACGAGCAGTACTTC; CDR3 protein: CASSQHPPYEQYF; V gene: TRBV14; clone size: .; J gene: TRBJ2-7; D gene: .
CDR3 DNA: TGTGCCAGCAGCTTGCCTACCTCCTACGAGCAGTACTTC; CDR3 protein: CASSLPTSYEQYF; V gene: TRBV11-2; clone size: .; J gene: TRBJ2-7; D gene: .
CDR3 DNA: TGTGCCAGCAGCTTGGGACTAGCGGGATACGAGCAGTACTTC; CDR3 protein: CASSLGLAGYEQYF; V gene: TRBV6-6; clone size: .; J gene: TRBJ2-7; D gene: TRBD2
CDR3 DNA: TGTGCCAGCAGTGATTCTGACTCTGAGCAGTTCTTC; CDR3 protein: CASSDSDSEQFF; V gene: TRBV2; clone size: .; J gene: TRBJ2-1; D gene: .
CDR3 DNA: TGTGCCAGCAGCTGGGGACAGCGGGAATACTACGAGCAGTACTTC; CDR3 protein: CASSWGQREYYEQYF; V gene: TRBV7-9; clone size: .; J gene: TRBJ2-7; D gene: .
CDR3 DNA: TGTGCCAGCAGTTTGATGGCGGGAGTTGGGAATGAGCAGTTCTTC; CDR3 protein: CASSLMAGVGNEQFF; V gene: TRBV27; clone size: .; J gene: TRBJ2-1; D gene: TRBD2
CDR3 DNA: TGTGCCAGCAGCGCTAGCAATCAGCCCCAGCATTTT; CDR3 protein: CASSASNQPQHF; V gene: TRBV7-9; clone size: .; J gene: TRBJ1-5; D gene: .
CDR3 DNA: TGCGCCAGCAGCTTAACCGGGTTCACTGAAGCTTTCTTT; CDR3 protein: CASSLTGFTEAFF; V gene: TRBV5-1; clone size: .; J gene: TRBJ1-1; D gene: .
CDR3 DNA: TGTGCCAGCACCGGGCGCGGGGAGAACACCGGGGAGCTGTTTTTT; CDR3 protein: CASTGRGENTGELFF; V gene: TRBV9; clone size: .; J gene: TRBJ2-2; D gene: .
CDR3 DNA: TGTGCCTCGTGGACAGCCGGCTACACCTTC; CDR3 protein: CASWTAGYTF; V gene: TRBV30; clone size: few; J gene: TRBJ1-2; D gene: .
CDR3 DNA: TGCGCCAGCAGCCAAGACCAGGGGGCGGTACACAATGAGCAGTTCTTC; CDR3 protein: CASSQDQGAVHNEQFF; V gene: TRBV4-1; clone size: .; J gene: TRBJ2-1; D gene: TRBD1